The sequence of this T cell receptor (beta chain) was determined in a study of post-analysis software for immune sequencing data. Findings and caveats of the study: In patients, TRBV5-6, TRBV5-1 and TRBV20-1 belonged to roughly 5 TRBV segments found more frequently than in controls.

This clonotype turned up a few times. Antigen: not known. Every TCR beta cDNA library bore unique molecular identifiers. Each sample of roughly 0.95 to 10 million input T cells yielded 500,000 or so cDNA molecules, so each molecule approximated one T cell. From the PCR reads, TCRdb called clonotypes with MiXCR, one entry per CDR3 protein. The data hold about 540,000 distinct CDR3 sequences, with around 31% observed a single time. CDR1 is MNHEY and CDR2 is SVGAGI in the germline V gene. The CDR3 contains 15 residues. V lost 6 bases, J lost 6 bases, and 12 bases stayed unmatched. V gene TRBV6-5 combines with J gene TRBJ2-3; TRBD1 agrees at 7 bases. The sample comprised blood. This clonotype originated in a girl aged 2-17 years with multiple sclerosis. The DNA of the CDR3 is TGTGCCAGCAGCCCACCCCAGACAGGGTCGGATACGCAGTATTTT. Its translation: CASSPPQTGSDTQYF.